The T cell receptor beta chain under discussion was sequenced for a study of T cells in Graves' hyperthyroidism and ophthalmopathy. Amplified TCR beta CDR3 regions came from RNA transcripts. In the first-round RT-PCR of the TCR CDR3, the HTBI primer set was used. TCRdb itself ran the multiplex PCR reads through MiXCR, one entry per CDR3 protein. The sample consists of a few hundred thousand distinct CDR3 sequences, over 15% of them appearing once. Trimming cost V 1 base and J 1 base, with 8 bases left between them. CDR3 length equals 14 residues. CDR1 is SGHAT and CDR2 is FQDESV in the germline V gene (reference sequence). It was uncontrolled infection, other autoimmune disease, pregnancy or lactation that excluded patients. Findings and caveats of the study: A model of 13 V-J features distinguished ophthalmopathy from stable hyperthyroidism.

This clonotype was picked up many times. Its antigen is still unknown. This receptor was taken from a woman in her fifties or sixties with Graves' ophthalmopathy. The V call is TRBV11-1, the J call TRBJ2-7; D remains unclear. Source material: blood. The CDR3, as DNA: TGTGCCAGCAGCTTAGATTCGCAGTCCTACGAGCAGTACTTC. It yields the protein CASSLDSQSYEQYF.